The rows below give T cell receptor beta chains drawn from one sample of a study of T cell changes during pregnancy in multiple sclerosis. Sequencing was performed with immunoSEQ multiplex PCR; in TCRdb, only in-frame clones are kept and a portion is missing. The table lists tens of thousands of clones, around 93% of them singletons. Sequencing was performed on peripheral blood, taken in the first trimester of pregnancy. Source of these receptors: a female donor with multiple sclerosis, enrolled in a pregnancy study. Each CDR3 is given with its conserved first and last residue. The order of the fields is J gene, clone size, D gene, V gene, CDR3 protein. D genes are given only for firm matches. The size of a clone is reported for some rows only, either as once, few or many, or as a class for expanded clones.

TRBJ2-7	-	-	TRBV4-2	CASSQDQAAEQYF
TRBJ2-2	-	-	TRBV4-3	CASSQEGASTGELFF
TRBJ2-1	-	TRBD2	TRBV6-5	CASSSTSYDEQFF
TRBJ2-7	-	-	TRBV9	CASSPQGYEQYF
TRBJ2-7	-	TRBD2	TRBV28	CASSLLAGRSYEQYF
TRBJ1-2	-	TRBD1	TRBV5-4	CASSTDQGANGYTF
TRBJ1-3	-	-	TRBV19	CASSISSRSGNTIYF
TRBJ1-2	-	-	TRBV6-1	CASAQNYGYTF
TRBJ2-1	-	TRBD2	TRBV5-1	CASSLIPGTSGSNEQFF
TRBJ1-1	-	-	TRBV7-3	CASRFSGGTEAFF
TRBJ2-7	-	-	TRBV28	CASSFRGSLYEQYF
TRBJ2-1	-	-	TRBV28	CASIPPRPENEQFF
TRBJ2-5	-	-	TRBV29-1	CSVGPGQETQYF
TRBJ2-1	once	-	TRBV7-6	CASSLAMRSEQFF
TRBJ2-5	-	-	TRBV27	CASSLEGGGGVETQYF
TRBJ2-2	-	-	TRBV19	CASILTVVAANTGELFF
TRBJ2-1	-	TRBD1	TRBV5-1	CASQSGTGNNEQFF
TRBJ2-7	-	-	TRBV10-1	CASGQGHEQYF
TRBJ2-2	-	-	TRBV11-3	CASSLNSNPGELFF
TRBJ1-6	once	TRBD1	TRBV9	CASSVLGQDNSPLHF
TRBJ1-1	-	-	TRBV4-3	CASSQGEGRLDTEAFF
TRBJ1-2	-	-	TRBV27	CASRSGGGRFFDYGYTF
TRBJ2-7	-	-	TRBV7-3	CASSLIPSGHSYEQYF
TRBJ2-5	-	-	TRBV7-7	CASSLDRGGETQYF